The 24 T cell receptor beta chains in this list originate from one sample, sequenced in a study of vaccination and CD4 T cells after COVID-19. The Oncomine TCR Beta short-read assay generated sequence data from the DNA of cultured CD4+ T cells. Via MiXCR, TCRdb re-called the PCR reads, giving one row per CDR3 protein. The table has about 25,000 distinct CDR3 sequences, approximately 49% seen once; the top ten hold approximately 6.1%. These TCRs' antigens remain unknown. This sample's treatment: roughly ten-day PBMC culture with coronavirus spike peptide pools or control peptides (ViraFEST assay). The sample taken for sequencing was CD4+ T cells from blood, cultured in vitro. The receptors were sampled from a human donor who had recovered from COVID-19.

The CDR3 here is CSARVLGGSAGGRFLHEQYF. The CDR3 region has the DNA TGCAGTGCTAGAGTATTAGGTGGCTCAGCGGGAGGGCGCTTTCTACACGAGCAGTACTTC. The rearrangement links TRBV20-1 to TRBJ2-7; 10 bases are a match to TRBD2. Germline V CDR1 and CDR2: DFQATT, SNEGSKA (reference sequence). Unmatched junction bases numbered 23, after V lost 1 base and J lost 5 bases. CDR3 length: 20 residues.

This clonotype was counted only a few times. The V gene is TRBV4-2, the J gene TRBJ2-3, with D tentatively TRBD1 or TRBD2 (6 bases each). CDR3 length equals 12 residues. Trimming left V 4 bases short and J 10 bases short, with 12 bases between. Germline V gene data show CDR1 as LGHNA and CDR2 as YNFKEQ. The CDR3 bases are TGTGCCAGCAGCCCGGAGGGGGATCCGCAGTATTTT. Its translation is CASSPEGDPQYF.

In this sample, this clonotype is medium-sized (0.01 to 0.1%). The chain joins TRBV7-2 to TRBJ2-2; TRBD1 might be the D (7 bases). Germline loops: CDR1 SGHTA, CDR2 FQGNSA. The ends were cut back, 5 bases at V and 1 base at J, with 14 bases in the middle. CDR3 length: 16 residues. CDR3 in amino acids: CASSRRQGGNTGELFF. Here the CDR3 DNA reads TGTGCCAGCAGCCGACGACAGGGAGGGAACACCGGGGAGCTGTTTTTT. Full variable domain (remainder filled in from reference TRBV7-2 and TRBJ2-2): GAGVSQSPSNKVTEKGKDVELRCDPISGHTALYWYRQSLGQGLEFLIYFQGNSAPDKSGLPSDRFSAERTGGSVSTLTIQRTQQEDSAVYLCASSRRQGGNTGELFFGEGSRLTVL.

V usage is TRBV14 and J usage is TRBJ2-7, with TRBD1 matching 7 bases. CDR1 is SGHDN, CDR2 FVKESK, per germline. The CDR3 has 14 residues. V shed 4 bases, J shed 7 bases, and the junction held 10 bases outside the gene matches. CDR3 nucleotide sequence: TGTGCCAGCAGCCGGGACAGTGTCCTCCGGGAGCAGTACTTC. This sequence encodes CASSRDSVLREQYF.

The CDR3 coding sequence is TGCAGTGCCCCGGACAGGGTTCGAAACATTCAGTACTTC. It encodes CSAPDRVRNIQYF. V usage is TRBV20-1 and J usage is TRBJ2-4, with 8 bases aligning to TRBD1. Germline loops: CDR1 DFQATT, CDR2 SNEGSKA (reference sequence). The CDR3 runs 13 residues. J was trimmed by 6 bases and V by 6 bases; bases with no gene match: 7.

The chain is built from TRBV19 and TRBJ2-4; D gene ambiguous. This CDR3 comprises 15 residues. Germline V gene lookup returns CDR1 LNHDA and CDR2 SQIVND (reference sequence). With 5 bases removed from V and 0 bases from J, the gap between germline ends came to 11 bases. The CDR3 reads CASSSTELAKNIQYF. DNA of the CDR3: TGTGCCAGTAGTTCGACCGAGCTAGCCAAAAACATTCAGTACTTC.

This clonotype has more than one count but fewer than ten. This sequence joins TRBV6-5 and TRBJ2-1, with TRBD1 identical over 10 bases. CDR1 and CDR2 (germline): MNHEY, SVGAGI. The CDR3 covers 17 residues. J gave up 10 bases and V 6 bases, and 18 bases lay outside the gene matches. The CDR3 protein is CASSYDSFRTGGREQFF. DNA for the CDR3: TGTGCCAGCAGCTACGACTCCTTCCGGACAGGGGGAAGGGAGCAGTTCTTC.

The J gene is TRBJ1-4, the V gene TRBV20-1; D may be TRBD1 (6 bases). The germline V gene encodes CDR1 DFQATT and CDR2 SNEGSKA (reference sequence). V lost 4 bases to trimming and J lost 8 bases, with 14 bases between them. The CDR3 runs 13 residues. CDR3 protein: CSATGRGGEKLFF. The CDR3 DNA reads TGCAGTGCTACAGGCCGAGGGGGGGAAAAACTGTTTTTT.

This clonotype was detected a few times. V and J are TRBV2 and TRBJ2-3; no definite D call. The V and J ends lost 6 bases and 5 bases respectively, with 6 bases between them. The CDR3 spans 11 residues. Germline CDR1 SNHLY, CDR2 FYNNEI. The CDR3 DNA sequence: TGTGCCAGCAGCCCCGAAGATACGCAGTATTTT. This gives the protein CASSPEDTQYF.

This chain joins TRBV23-1 and TRBJ2-3, with a weak D call TRBD1 (6 bases). TRBV23-1 is designated an ORF whose function remains uncertain. This CDR3 spans 19 amino acids. The V end lost 8 bases, the J end lost 5 bases, and 32 bases lay between the germline ends. CDR3 coding DNA: TGCGCCAGCGCTCCGCTGCAACCCGTCAGGGGCTTTGGACGAGATACGCAGTATTTT. Amino acid sequence: CASAPLQPVRGFGRDTQYF.

The chain recombines TRBV20-1 with TRBJ2-7; no firm D call. The CDR3 covers 14 residues. CDR1 is DFQATT and CDR2 is SNEGSKA in the germline V gene (reference sequence). The V end lost 6 bases, the J end lost 3 bases, and 18 bases lay between the germline ends. CDR3 loop: CSAAPQDGRYEQYF. The CDR3 DNA reads TGCAGTGCAGCCCCCCAGGACGGACGCTACGAGCAGTACTTC.

The chain carries TRBV12-3 or TRBV12-4 and TRBJ1-5; 9 bases align to TRBD1. The junction had 7 bases not matched to a gene; V was cut back by 4 bases and J by 6 bases. There are 15 residues in the CDR3. This chain's CDR3 is CASSSGQGRGQPQHF. DNA of the CDR3: TGTGCCAGCAGTTCCGGACAGGGGAGGGGTCAGCCCCAGCATTTT.

J is TRBJ2-3 and V is TRBV2; D is ambiguous. The CDR3 runs to 11 residues. Trimming removed 3 bases at V and 4 bases at J, with 2 bases between. Per the germline V gene, CDR1 is SNHLY and CDR2 is FYNNEI. CDR3 coding DNA: TGTGCCAGCAGTGACTCAGATACGCAGTATTTT. It codes for CASSDSDTQYF.

The V gene is TRBV2, the J gene TRBJ2-5; D gene uncertain. This CDR3 has 13 residues. Trimming cost V 6 bases and J 5 bases, with 13 bases left between them. The germline CDR1 and CDR2 sequences are SNHLY and FYNNEI. The CDR3 loop is CASRVGYGETQYF. The CDR3 nucleotides read TGTGCCAGCAGGGTTGGGTATGGGGAGACCCAGTACTTC.

This clonotype was observed a handful of times. This chain links TRBV21-1 with TRBJ2-7. TRBV21-1 is marked as a pseudogene. CDR3 length equals 13 residues. The CDR3 DNA sequence: TGTGCCAGCAGCAACAGGGGCTCCTACGAGCAGTACTTC. Translating it yields CASSNRGSYEQYF.

This rearrangement joins TRBV11-2 to TRBJ2-3, with 8 bases aligning to TRBD2. Germline assignment: CDR1 SGHAT and CDR2 FQNNGV. CDR3 size: 17 residues. V trimming: 2 bases; J trimming: 0 bases; junction bases outside the gene matches: 7. The CDR3 region is CASSLSRLAGSTDTQYF. CDR3 in DNA: TGTGCCAGCAGCTTAAGTAGGCTAGCGGGTAGCACAGATACGCAGTATTTT.

This clonotype was counted between two and nine times. V and J are TRBV27 and TRBJ1-6; D gene unclear. Germline-derived CDR1 and CDR2 are MNHEY and SMNVEV (reference sequence). V was trimmed by 5 bases and J by 0 bases, leaving 11 bases between them. The CDR3 is 16 amino acids. CDR3 sequence (DNA): TGTGCCAGCAGTCCTTTGGGAAGCTCCTATAATTCACCCCTCCACTTT. This sequence encodes CASSPLGSSYNSPLHF.

This clonotype was seen a handful of times. This rearrangement joins TRBV28 to TRBJ1-5; D is unclear. V was pared by 1 base and J by 0 bases, with 10 bases between. Germline lookup yields CDR1 MDHEN and CDR2 SYDVKM. The CDR3 contains 16 residues. This CDR3 reads CASSLSGRISNQPQHF. DNA for the CDR3: TGTGCCAGCAGTTTATCAGGTAGGATTAGCAATCAGCCCCAGCATTTT.

This clonotype was observed a handful of times. CDR3: CASSLEGLADTQYF. The DNA for the CDR3 is TGTGCCAGCAGCTTAGAAGGGCTTGCGGATACGCAGTATTTT. V gene TRBV7-9 combines with J gene TRBJ2-3; D not resolved. This CDR3 spans 14 amino acids. V was shortened by 1 base and J by 6 bases, with 11 bases between the two germline ends. The germline V gene encodes CDR1 SEHNR and CDR2 FQNEAQ (reference sequence). Combining the CDR3 with reference TRBV7-9 and TRBJ2-3 gives the whole variable domain DTGVSQNPRHKITKRGQNVTFRCDPISEHNRLYWYRQTLGQGPEFLTYFQNEAQLEKSRLLSDRFSAERPKGSFSTLEIQRTEQGDSAMYLCASSLEGLADTQYFGPGTRLTVL.

CDR3 bases: TGTGCCAGCAGCTTAGTTGGGGGGGAGGGCAATCAGCCCCAGCATTTT. It yields the protein CASSLVGGEGNQPQHF. V and J are TRBV7-2 and TRBJ1-5, with a tentative D call TRBD1 (5 bases). From germline, CDR1 is SGHTA and CDR2 FQGNSA. V lost 1 base and J 2 bases, leaving 12 bases between the germline ends. The CDR3 is 16 residues long.

The V gene is TRBV20-1, the J gene TRBJ1-3; D uncertain. Germline-derived CDR1 and CDR2 are DFQATT and SNEGSKA (reference sequence). Deletions cut 2 bases from V and 3 bases from J, with 2 bases between. This CDR3 contains 11 residues. Written as DNA, the CDR3 is TGCAGTGCTAGACTTGGAAACACCATATATTTT. This translates into CSARLGNTIYF.

CDR3 residues: CASSFGRREVPFREQFF. As DNA, the CDR3 is TGTGCCAGCAGTTTCGGTCGACGGGAGGTACCCTTCCGTGAGCAGTTCTTC. This chain uses TRBV28 with TRBJ2-1, with TRBD2 matching over 7 bases. The germline gives CDR1 MDHEN, CDR2 SYDVKM. The CDR3 is made up of 17 amino acids. Germline trimming cut 3 bases from V and 9 bases from J; bases unmatched to any gene: 17. The whole variable domain, filled in from reference TRBV28 and TRBJ2-1, reads DVKVTQSSRYLVKRTGEKVFLECVQDMDHENMFWYRQDPGLGLRLIYFSYDVKMKEKGDIPEGYSVSREKKERFSLILESASTNQTSMYLCASSFGRREVPFREQFFGPGTRLTVL.

In the case of this clonotype: Mismatch with germline at one junction end may stem from a read error. The chain uses TRBV7-7 and TRBJ2-3, with a weak D call TRBD2 (6 bases). Per the germline V gene, CDR1 is SSHAT and CDR2 is FNYEAQ (reference sequence). The length of the CDR3 is 17 residues. This CDR3 reads CASSFGPSEAGLGTQYF. As DNA, the CDR3 is TGTGCTAGCAGCTTCGGCCCCTCAGAGGCGGGGCTGGGTACGCAGTATTTT.

This clonotype has a handful of counts. The CDR3 spells CASSLASRGTEAFF. CDR3 coding DNA: TGTGCCAGCAGCTTAGCGTCTAGGGGCACTGAAGCTTTCTTT. The gene calls are TRBV7-2 and TRBJ1-1, with a tentative D call TRBD1 (5 bases). CDR3 length: 14 residues. Germline CDR1 reads SGHTA; CDR2 reads FQGNSA. Trimming took 0 bases from V and 4 from J, leaving 9 bases between them.